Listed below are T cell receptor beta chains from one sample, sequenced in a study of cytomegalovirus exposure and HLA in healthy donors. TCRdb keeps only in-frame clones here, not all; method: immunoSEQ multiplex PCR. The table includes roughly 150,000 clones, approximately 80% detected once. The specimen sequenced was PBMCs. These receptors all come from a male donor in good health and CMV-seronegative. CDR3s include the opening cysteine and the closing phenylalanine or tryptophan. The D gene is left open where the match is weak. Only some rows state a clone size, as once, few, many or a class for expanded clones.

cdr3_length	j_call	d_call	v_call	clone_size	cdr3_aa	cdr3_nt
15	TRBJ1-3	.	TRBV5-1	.	CASSPEGVSGNTIYF	TGCGCCAGCAGCCCGGAGGGAGTCTCTGGAAACACCATATATTTT
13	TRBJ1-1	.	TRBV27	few	CASSLLGAVEAFF	TGTGCCAGCAGTTTACTAGGGGCGGTTGAAGCTTTCTTT
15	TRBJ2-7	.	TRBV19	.	CASSTAGGRTYEQYF	TGTGCCAGTAGTACCGCCGGAGGGAGAACCTACGAGCAGTACTTC
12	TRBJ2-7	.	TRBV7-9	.	CSSSHRSYEQYF	TGTTCCAGCAGCCACCGGAGCTACGAGCAGTACTTC
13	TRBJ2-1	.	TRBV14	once	CASSSRPAGEQFF	TGTGCCAGCAGCAGCCGCCCAGCGGGTGAGCAGTTCTTC
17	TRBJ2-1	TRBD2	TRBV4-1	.	CASSQDPAGAQVNEQFF	TGCGCCAGCAGCCAAGATCCAGCGGGGGCCCAGGTCAATGAGCAGTTCTTC
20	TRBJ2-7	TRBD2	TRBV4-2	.	CASSQEGGTSGTILAYEQYF	TGTGCCAGCAGCCAAGAGGGGGGGACTAGCGGGACCATCTTAGCTTACGAGCAGTACTTC
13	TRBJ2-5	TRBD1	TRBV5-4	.	CASSLRQGETQYF	TGTGCCAGCAGCTTGAGACAGGGCGAGACCCAGTACTTC
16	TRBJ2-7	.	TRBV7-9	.	CSSSLGDSGGSYEQYF	TGTTCCAGCAGCTTAGGGGATAGCGGCGGTTCCTACGAGCAGTACTTC
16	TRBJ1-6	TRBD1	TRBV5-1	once	CASSIQQGAGNSPLHF	TGCGCCAGCAGCATTCAACAGGGGGCTGGGAATTCACCCCTCCACTTT
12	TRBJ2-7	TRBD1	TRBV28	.	CASTRGWYEQYF	TGTGCCAGCACCAGGGGGTGGTACGAGCAGTACTTC
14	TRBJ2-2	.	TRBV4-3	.	CASSQDSGTGELFF	TGCGCCAGCAGCCAAGATTCCGGGACCGGGGAGCTGTTTTTT
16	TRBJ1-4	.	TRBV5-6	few	CASNYGGGATNEKLFF	TGTGCCAGCAACTACGGGGGGGGTGCAACTAATGAAAAACTGTTTTTT
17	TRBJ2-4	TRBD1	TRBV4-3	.	CASSQEGTGGFKNIQYF	TGCGCCAGCAGCCAAGAGGGGACAGGGGGTTTCAAAAACATTCAGTACTTC
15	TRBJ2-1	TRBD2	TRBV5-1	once	CASSWTGTNEPEQFF	TGCGCCAGCAGCTGGACCGGGACTAATGAACCTGAGCAGTTCTTC
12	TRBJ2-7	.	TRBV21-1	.	CAIPDSSYEQYF	TGTGCCATTCCGGACAGCTCCTACGAGCAGTACTTC
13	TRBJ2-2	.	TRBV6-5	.	CATTAQGTGELFF	TGTGCCACCACAGCGCAGGGCACCGGGGAGCTGTTTTTT
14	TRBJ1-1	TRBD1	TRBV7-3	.	CASSLEGQGTEAFF	TGTGCCAGCAGCTTGGAAGGACAGGGGACTGAAGCTTTCTTT
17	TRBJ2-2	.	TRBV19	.	CASSIGGRDENTGELFF	TGTGCCAGTAGTATAGGAGGTCGGGATGAGAACACCGGGGAGCTGTTTTTT
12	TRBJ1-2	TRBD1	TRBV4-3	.	CASSQAGGGYTF	TGCGCCAGCAGCCAGGCAGGGGGTGGCTACACCTTC
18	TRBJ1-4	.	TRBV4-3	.	CASSQERAGSYANEKLFF	TGCGCCAGCAGCCAAGAGAGGGCGGGGTCGTACGCTAATGAAAAACTGTTTTTT
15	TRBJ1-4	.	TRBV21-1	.	CASSRDRGREEKLFF	TGTGCCAGCAGCAGAGACAGGGGAAGGGAGGAAAAACTGTTTTTT
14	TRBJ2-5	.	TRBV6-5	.	CASSYLHREETQYF	TGTGCCAGCAGTTACCTCCACAGGGAAGAGACCCAGTACTTC
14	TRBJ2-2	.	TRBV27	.	CASSLGRWAGELFF	TGTGCCAGCAGTTTAGGGAGATGGGCCGGGGAGCTGTTTTTT
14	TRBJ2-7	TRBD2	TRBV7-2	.	CASSLLASGSEQYF	TGTGCCAGCAGCTTATTGGCTAGCGGAAGCGAGCAGTACTTC
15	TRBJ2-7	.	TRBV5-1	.	CASSLAGRGSYEQYF	TGCGCCAGCAGCTTGGCCGGACGGGGCTCCTACGAGCAGTACTTC
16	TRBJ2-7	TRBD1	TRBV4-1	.	CASSQAARQGPYEQYF	TGCGCCAGCAGCCAAGCTGCGAGACAGGGCCCCTACGAGCAGTACTTC
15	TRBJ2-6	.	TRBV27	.	CASSLRGSGANVLTF	TGTGCCAGCAGTTTAAGGGGGTCTGGGGCCAACGTCCTGACTTTC
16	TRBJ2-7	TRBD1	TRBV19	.	CASSLRDRDPPYEQYF	TGTGCCAGTAGTCTGAGGGACAGGGACCCCCCCTACGAGCAGTACTTC
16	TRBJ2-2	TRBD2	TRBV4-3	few	CASRSTSGRNTGELFF	TGCGCCAGCAGGTCTACTAGCGGGAGGAACACCGGGGAGCTGTTTTTT
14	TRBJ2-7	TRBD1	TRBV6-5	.	CASSTRDRLYEQYF	TGTGCCAGCAGTACCCGGGACAGGCTCTACGAGCAGTACTTC
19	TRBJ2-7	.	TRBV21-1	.	CASSKEMDRGSSEGYEQYF	TGTGCCAGCAGCAAAGAAATGGACAGGGGAAGTTCGGAGGGATACGAGCAGTACTTC
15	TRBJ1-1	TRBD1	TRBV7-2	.	CASSLMDRGNTEAFF	TGTGCCAGCAGCCTGATGGACAGGGGCAACACTGAAGCTTTCTTT
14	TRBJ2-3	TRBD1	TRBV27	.	CASGQGQGTDTQYF	TGTGCCAGCGGCCAAGGACAGGGCACAGATACGCAGTATTTT
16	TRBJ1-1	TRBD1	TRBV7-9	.	CSSSLGRTGMNTEAFF	TGTTCCAGCAGCTTAGGTCGGACAGGGATGAACACTGAAGCTTTCTTT
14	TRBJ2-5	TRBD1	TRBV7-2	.	CASSLQGARETQYF	TGTGCCAGCAGCTTGCAGGGGGCGCGGGAGACCCAGTACTTC
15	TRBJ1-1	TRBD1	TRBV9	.	CASSVGGQGVTEAFF	TGTGCCAGCAGCGTAGGAGGACAGGGGGTGACTGAAGCTTTCTTT
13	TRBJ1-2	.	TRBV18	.	CASSPDTGYGYTF	TGTGCCAGCTCACCCGACACAGGCTATGGCTACACCTTC
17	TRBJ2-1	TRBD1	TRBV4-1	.	CASSQGHGQGANNEQFF	TGCGCCAGCAGCCAAGGGCATGGACAGGGGGCAAACAATGAGCAGTTCTTC
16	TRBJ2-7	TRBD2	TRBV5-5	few	CASSARLAGEYYEQYF	TGTGCCAGCAGCGCCCGGCTAGCGGGAGAATACTACGAGCAGTACTTC
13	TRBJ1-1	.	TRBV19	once	CASSVQVNTEAFF	TGTGCCAGTAGTGTACAGGTGAACACTGAAGCTTTCTTT
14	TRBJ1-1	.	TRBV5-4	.	CASSFSTGNTEAFF	TGTGCCAGCAGCTTTTCGACGGGGAACACTGAAGCTTTCTTT
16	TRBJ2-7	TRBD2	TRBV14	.	CASSPPTSGRANEQYF	TGTGCCAGCAGCCCCCCGACTAGCGGGAGGGCCAACGAGCAGTACTTC
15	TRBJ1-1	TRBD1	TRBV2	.	CASTWDRGISTEAFF	TGTGCCAGCACTTGGGACAGGGGCATTAGTACTGAAGCTTTCTTT
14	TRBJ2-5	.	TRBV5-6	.	CASSSQDRQETQYF	TGTGCCAGCAGCTCCCAGGACAGACAAGAGACCCAGTACTTC
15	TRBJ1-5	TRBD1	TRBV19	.	CASSILQGSGQPQHF	TGTGCCAGTAGTATTTTACAGGGGAGCGGTCAGCCCCAGCATTTT
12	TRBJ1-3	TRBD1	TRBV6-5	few	CASGGADRGEYF	TGTGCCAGCGGGGGAGCGGACAGGGGGGAGTATTTT
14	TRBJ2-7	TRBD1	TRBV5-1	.	CASSATGSSYEQYF	TGCGCCAGCAGCGCGACAGGGTCTTCCTACGAGCAGTACTTC
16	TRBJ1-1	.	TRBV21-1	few	CASSKAGLAFRTEAFF	TGTGCCAGCAGCAAAGCTGGTTTAGCGTTCCGCACTGAAGCTTTCTTT
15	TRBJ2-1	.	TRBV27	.	CASSTGRGIYNEQFF	TGTGCCAGCAGTACCGGCAGGGGTATATACAATGAGCAGTTCTTC
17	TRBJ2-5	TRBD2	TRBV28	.	CASSQGPTSPYQETQYF	TGTGCCAGCAGTCAGGGACCGACTAGCCCGTACCAAGAGACCCAGTACTTC
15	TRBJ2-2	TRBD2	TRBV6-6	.	CASSAGTMNTGELFF	TGTGCCAGCAGTGCGGGGACTATGAACACCGGGGAGCTGTTTTTT
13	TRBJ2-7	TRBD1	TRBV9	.	CASSVTTGGEQYF	TGTGCCAGCAGCGTAACCACAGGGGGCGAGCAGTACTTC
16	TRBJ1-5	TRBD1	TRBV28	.	CASSVNRGFGNQPQHF	TGTGCCAGCAGTGTAAACAGGGGATTTGGCAATCAGCCCCAGCATTTT
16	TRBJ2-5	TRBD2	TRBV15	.	CATSREGLAGGETQYF	TGTGCCACCAGCAGAGAAGGACTAGCGGGGGGCGAGACCCAGTACTTC